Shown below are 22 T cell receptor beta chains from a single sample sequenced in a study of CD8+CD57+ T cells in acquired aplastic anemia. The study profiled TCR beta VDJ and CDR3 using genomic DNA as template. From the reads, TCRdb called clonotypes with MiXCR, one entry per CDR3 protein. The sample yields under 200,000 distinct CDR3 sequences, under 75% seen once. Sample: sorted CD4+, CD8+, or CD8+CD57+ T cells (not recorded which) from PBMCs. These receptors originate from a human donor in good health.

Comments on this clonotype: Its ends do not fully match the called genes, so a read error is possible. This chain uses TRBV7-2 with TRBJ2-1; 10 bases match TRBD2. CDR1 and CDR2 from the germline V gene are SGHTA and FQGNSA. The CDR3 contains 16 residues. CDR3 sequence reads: CASGLKAGGPPNEQFF. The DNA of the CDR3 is TGTGCCAGCGGCTTGAAAGCGGGAGGGCCTCCTAATGAGCAGTTCTTC.

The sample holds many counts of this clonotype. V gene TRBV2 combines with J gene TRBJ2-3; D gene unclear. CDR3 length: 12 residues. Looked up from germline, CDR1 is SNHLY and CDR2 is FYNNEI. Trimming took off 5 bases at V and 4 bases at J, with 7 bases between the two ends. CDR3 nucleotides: TGTGCCAGCAGTAAGCTGTCAGATACGCAGTATTTT. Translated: CASSKLSDTQYF.

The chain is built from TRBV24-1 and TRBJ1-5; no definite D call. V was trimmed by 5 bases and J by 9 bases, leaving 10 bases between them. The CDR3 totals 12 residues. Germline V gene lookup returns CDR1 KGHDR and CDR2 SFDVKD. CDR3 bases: TGTGCCACCAGTGTGCCCTCCGGGCCCCAGCATTTT. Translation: CATSVPSGPQHF.

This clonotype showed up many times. In DNA form, the CDR3 reads TGTGCCAGCAGCTCAGTTAATGAAAAACTGTTTTTT. It specifies CASSSVNEKLFF. This chain connects TRBV7-9 to TRBJ1-4, with D uncertain. The CDR3 has 12 amino acids. The V gene's germline CDR1 is SEHNR and CDR2 FQNEAQ (reference sequence). Trimming took 4 bases from V and 4 from J, leaving 4 bases between them.

The CDR3 is CASSTPGTYEQYF. The DNA of the CDR3 is TGTGCCAGTAGTACCCCAGGGACCTACGAGCAGTACTTC. The rearrangement links TRBV5-6 to TRBJ2-7; D may be TRBD1 (5 bases). Trimming took 8 bases from V and 2 from J, leaving 14 bases between them. CDR3 size: 13 residues. CDR1 and CDR2 from the germline V gene are SGHDT and YYEEEE.

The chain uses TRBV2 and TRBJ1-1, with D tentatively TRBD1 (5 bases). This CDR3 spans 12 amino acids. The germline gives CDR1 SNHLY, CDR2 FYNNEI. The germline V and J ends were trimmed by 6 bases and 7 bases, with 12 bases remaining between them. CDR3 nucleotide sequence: TGTGCCAGCAGGATCGACAGCCTTGAAGCTTTCTTT. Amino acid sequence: CASRIDSLEAFF. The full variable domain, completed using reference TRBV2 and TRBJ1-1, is EPEVTQTPSHQVTQMGQEVILRCVPISNHLYFYWYRQILGQKVEFLVSFYNNEISEKSEIFDDQFSVERPDGSNFTLKIRSTKLEDSAMYFCASRIDSLEAFFGQGTRLTVV.

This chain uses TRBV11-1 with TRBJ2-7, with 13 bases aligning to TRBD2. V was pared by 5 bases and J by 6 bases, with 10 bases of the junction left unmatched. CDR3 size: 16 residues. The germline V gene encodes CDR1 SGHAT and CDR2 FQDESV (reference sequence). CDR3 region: CASSPVGLAGEGEQYF. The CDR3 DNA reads TGTGCCAGCAGCCCGGTAGGACTAGCGGGAGAGGGCGAGCAGTACTTC.

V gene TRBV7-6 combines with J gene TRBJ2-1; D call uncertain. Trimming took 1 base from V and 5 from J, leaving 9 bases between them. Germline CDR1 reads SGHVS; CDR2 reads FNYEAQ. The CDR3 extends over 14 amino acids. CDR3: CASSLGKGNNEQFF. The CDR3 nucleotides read TGTGCCAGCAGCTTAGGTAAAGGGAACAATGAGCAGTTCTTC.

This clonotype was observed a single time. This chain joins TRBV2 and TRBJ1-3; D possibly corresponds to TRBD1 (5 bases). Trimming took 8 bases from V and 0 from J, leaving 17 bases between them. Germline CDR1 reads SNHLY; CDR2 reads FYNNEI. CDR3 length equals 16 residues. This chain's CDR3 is CASGEPTVYSGNTIYF. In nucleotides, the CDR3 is TGTGCCAGCGGAGAGCCGACAGTATACTCTGGAAACACCATATATTTT.

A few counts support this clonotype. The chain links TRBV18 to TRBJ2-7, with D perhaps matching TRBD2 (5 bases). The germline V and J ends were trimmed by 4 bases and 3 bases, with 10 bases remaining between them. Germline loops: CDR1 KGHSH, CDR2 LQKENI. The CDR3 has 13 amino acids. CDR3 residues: CASSHGNHYEQYF. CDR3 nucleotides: TGTGCCAGCTCACACGGGAACCACTACGAGCAGTACTTC. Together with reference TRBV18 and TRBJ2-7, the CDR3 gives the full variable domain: NAGVMQNPRHLVRRRGQEARLRCSPMKGHSHVYWYRQLPEEGLKFMVYLQKENIIDESGMPKERFSAEFPKEGPSILRIQQVVRGDSAAYFCASSHGNHYEQYFGPGTRLTVT.

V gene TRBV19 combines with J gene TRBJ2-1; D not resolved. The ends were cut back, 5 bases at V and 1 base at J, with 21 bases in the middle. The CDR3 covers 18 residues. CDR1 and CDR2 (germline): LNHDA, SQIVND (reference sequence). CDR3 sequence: CASSVNAKPARSYNEQFF. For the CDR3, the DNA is TGTGCCAGTAGTGTCAATGCCAAGCCGGCGAGGTCCTACAATGAGCAGTTCTTC.

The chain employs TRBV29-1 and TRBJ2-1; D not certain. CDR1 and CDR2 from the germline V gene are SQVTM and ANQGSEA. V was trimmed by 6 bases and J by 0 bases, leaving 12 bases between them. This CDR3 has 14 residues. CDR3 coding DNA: TGCAGCGTGGCCGGTGCCATCTCCTACAATGAGCAGTTCTTC. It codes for CSVAGAISYNEQFF.

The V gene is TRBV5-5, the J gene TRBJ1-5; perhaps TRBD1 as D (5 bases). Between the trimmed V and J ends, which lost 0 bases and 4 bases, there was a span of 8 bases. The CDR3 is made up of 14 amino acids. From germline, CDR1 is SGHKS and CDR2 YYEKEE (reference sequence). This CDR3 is CASSLAGSNQPQHF. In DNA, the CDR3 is TGTGCCAGCAGCTTGGCAGGGAGTAATCAGCCCCAGCATTTT.

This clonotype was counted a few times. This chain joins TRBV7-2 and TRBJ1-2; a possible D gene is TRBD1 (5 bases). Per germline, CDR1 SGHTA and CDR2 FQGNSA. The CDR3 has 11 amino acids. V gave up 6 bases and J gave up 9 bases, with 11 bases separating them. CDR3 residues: CASRADRSYTF. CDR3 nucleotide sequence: TGTGCCAGCAGGGCCGACAGAAGCTACACCTTC.

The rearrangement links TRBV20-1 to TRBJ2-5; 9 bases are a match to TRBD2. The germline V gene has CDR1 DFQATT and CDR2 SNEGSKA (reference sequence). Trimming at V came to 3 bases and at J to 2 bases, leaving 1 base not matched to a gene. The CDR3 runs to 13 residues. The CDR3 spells CSARTSGQETQYF. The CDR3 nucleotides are TGCAGTGCTAGGACTAGCGGACAAGAGACCCAGTACTTC.

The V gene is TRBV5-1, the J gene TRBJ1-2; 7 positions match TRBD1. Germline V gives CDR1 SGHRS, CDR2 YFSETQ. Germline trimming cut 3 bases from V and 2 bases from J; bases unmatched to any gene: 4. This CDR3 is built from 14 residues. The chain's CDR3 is CASSSVTGNYGYTF. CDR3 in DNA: TGCGCCAGCAGCTCCGTGACAGGGAACTATGGCTACACCTTC.

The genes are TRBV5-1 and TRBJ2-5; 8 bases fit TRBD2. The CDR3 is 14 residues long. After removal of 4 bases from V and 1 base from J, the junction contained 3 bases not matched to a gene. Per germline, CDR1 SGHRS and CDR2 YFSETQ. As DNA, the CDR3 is TGCGCCAGCAGCAACGCGGGAGGCCAAGAGACCCAGTACTTC. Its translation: CASSNAGGQETQYF.

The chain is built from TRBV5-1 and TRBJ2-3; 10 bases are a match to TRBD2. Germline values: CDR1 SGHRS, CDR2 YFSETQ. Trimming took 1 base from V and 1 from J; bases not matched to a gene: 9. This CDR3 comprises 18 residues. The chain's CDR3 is CASSLNPPGTSGTDTQYF. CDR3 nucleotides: TGCGCCAGCAGCTTGAACCCACCCGGGACTAGCGGCACAGATACGCAGTATTTT.

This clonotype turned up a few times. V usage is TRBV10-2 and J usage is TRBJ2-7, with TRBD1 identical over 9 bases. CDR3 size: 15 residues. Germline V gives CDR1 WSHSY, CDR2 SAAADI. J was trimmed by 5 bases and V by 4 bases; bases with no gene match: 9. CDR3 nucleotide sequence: TGCGCCAGCAGTGGGCTAGGGACAGGGTCCCACGAGCAGTACTTC. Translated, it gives CASSGLGTGSHEQYF.

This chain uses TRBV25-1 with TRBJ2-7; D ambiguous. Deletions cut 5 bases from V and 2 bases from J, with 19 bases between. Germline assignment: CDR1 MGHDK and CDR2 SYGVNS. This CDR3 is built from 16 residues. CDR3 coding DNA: TGTGCCAGCAGTTCCCTCAGAGGTCGAAGCCCCTACGAGCAGTACTTC. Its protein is CASSSLRGRSPYEQYF.

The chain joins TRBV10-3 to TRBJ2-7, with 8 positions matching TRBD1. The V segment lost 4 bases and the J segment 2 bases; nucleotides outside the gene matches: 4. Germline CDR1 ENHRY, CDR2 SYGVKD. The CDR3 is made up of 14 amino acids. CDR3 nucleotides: TGTGCCATCAGTGTCGGACAGGGTCCCTACGAGCAGTACTTC. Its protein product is CAISVGQGPYEQYF.

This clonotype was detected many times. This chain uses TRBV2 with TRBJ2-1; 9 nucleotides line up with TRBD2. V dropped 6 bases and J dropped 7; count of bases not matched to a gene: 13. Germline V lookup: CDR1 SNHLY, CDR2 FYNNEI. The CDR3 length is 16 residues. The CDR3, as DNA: TGTGCCAGCAGGGGGACCTTAGCGGGAGAATTTAATGAGCAGTTCTTC. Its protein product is CASRGTLAGEFNEQFF.